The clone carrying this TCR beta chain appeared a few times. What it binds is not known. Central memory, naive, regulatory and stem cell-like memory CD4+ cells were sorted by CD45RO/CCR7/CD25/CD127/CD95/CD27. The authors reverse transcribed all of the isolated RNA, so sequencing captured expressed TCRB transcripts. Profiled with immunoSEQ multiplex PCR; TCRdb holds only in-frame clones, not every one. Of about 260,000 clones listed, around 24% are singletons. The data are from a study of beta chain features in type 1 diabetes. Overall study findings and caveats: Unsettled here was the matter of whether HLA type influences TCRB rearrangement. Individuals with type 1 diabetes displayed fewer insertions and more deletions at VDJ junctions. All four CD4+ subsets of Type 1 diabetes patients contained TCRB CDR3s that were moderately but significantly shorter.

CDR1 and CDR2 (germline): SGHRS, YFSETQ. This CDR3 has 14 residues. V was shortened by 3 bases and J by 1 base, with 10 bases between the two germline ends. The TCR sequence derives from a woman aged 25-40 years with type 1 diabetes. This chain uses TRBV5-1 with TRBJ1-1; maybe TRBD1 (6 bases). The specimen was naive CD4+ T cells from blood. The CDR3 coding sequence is TGCGCCAGCAGCTCGGACAGATCGAACACTGAAGCTTTCTTT. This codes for CASSSDRSNTEAFF.